The rows below give T cell receptor beta chains drawn from one sample of a study of T cell responses to AZD1222 COVID-19 vaccine. Libraries were prepared by immunoSEQ multiplex PCR; TCRdb keeps only in-frame clonotypes and omits some of them. The sample lists some 150,000 clones, over 80% occurring once. The sample in question was peripheral blood, obtained 28 days after the second AZD1222 dose. The receptor set was obtained from an adult who received the AZD1222 COVID-19 vaccine. Each CDR3 is given with its conserved first and last residue. Each record gives: clone size, J gene, D gene, V gene, CDR3 protein, CDR3 DNA. A D gene is named only where the DNA matches it firmly. For some rows the clone size is stated as once, few or many, or as a class when expanded; others skip it.

>.|TRBJ2-7|TRBD1|TRBV5-1
CATSPTGKSYEQYF
TGCGCCACCAGCCCGACAGGGAAGTCCTACGAGCAGTACTTC
>.|TRBJ1-1|TRBD1|TRBV6-5
CASSRQGVDTEAFF
TGTGCCAGCAGTCGACAGGGAGTAGACACTGAAGCTTTCTTT
>.|TRBJ2-5|TRBD2|TRBV6-1
CASSEGASGRAPETQYF
TGTGCCAGCAGTGAAGGAGCTAGCGGGAGGGCCCCGGAGACCCAGTACTTC
>.|TRBJ2-5|TRBD1|TRBV5-4
CASSLPGGQETQYF
TGTGCCAGCAGCTTACCAGGGGGCCAAGAGACCCAGTACTTC
>.|TRBJ1-5|.|TRBV6-5
CASSYSGREGPQHF
TGTGCCAGCAGTTACTCCGGCAGAGAGGGGCCCCAGCATTTT
>few|TRBJ1-2|TRBD1|TRBV12-5
CASGLQGAGWYGYTF
TGTGCTAGTGGTTTACAGGGGGCGGGATGGTATGGCTACACCTTC
>.|TRBJ2-1|.|TRBV19
CASREGGYNEQFF
TGTGCCAGTAGGGAGGGCGGTTACAATGAGCAGTTCTTC
>.|TRBJ1-5|.|TRBV19
CASASGPQGRQPQHF
TGTGCCAGTGCCTCGGGACCTCAAGGCCGTCAGCCCCAGCATTTT
>.|TRBJ2-7|.|TRBV7-9
CASSSLDGKSSYEQYF
TGTGCCAGCAGCAGCCTCGATGGGAAAAGCTCCTACGAGCAGTACTTC
>.|TRBJ2-7|.|TRBV24-1
CATSLSGLHYEQYF
TGTGCCACCAGTCTGAGCGGGTTACACTACGAGCAGTACTTC
>.|TRBJ1-4|.|TRBV6-5
CASRPHNEKLFF
TGTGCCAGCAGGCCCCATAATGAAAAACTGTTTTTT
>once|TRBJ1-1|TRBD1|TRBV9
CASSAAERQGSLITEAFF
TGTGCCAGCAGCGCAGCCGAGAGACAGGGTTCATTAATCACTGAAGCTTTCTTT
>.|TRBJ2-1|.|TRBV11-1
CASSLHTSSYNEQFF
TGTGCCAGCAGCTTACACACGAGCTCCTACAATGAGCAGTTCTTC
>.|TRBJ2-1|.|TRBV5-4
CASSLYVSSYNEQFF
TGTGCCAGCAGCTTGTACGTGAGCTCCTACAATGAGCAGTTCTTC
>.|TRBJ1-6|TRBD1|TRBV28
CASGQGDSPLHF
TGTGCCAGCGGACAGGGGGATTCACCCCTCCACTTT
>.|TRBJ1-2|TRBD1|TRBV6-5
CASGGTEWEGYTF
TGTGCCAGCGGGGGGACAGAGTGGGAAGGCTACACCTTC
>once|TRBJ1-2|.|TRBV2
CASSVGGAYGYTF
TGTGCCAGCAGTGTTGGGGGGGCCTATGGCTACACCTTC
>.|TRBJ2-5|TRBD2|TRBV10-3
CAISTSGPQETQYF
TGTGCCATCAGTACTAGCGGACCTCAAGAGACCCAGTACTTC
>.|TRBJ2-2|.|TRBV18
CASSPSLQGNTGELFF
TGTGCCAGCTCACCAAGTTTGCAGGGAAACACCGGGGAGCTGTTTTTT
>.|TRBJ1-3|.|TRBV5-5
CASQFLHGISGNTIYF
TGTGCCAGCCAGTTCCTTCATGGTATCTCTGGAAACACCATATATTTT
>once|TRBJ1-5|.|TRBV19
CASREGRGDFANQPQHF
TGTGCCAGTAGGGAGGGGAGGGGGGATTTCGCCAATCAGCCCCAGCATTTT
>.|TRBJ2-1|.|TRBV7-9
CASSPGTAGDREQFF
TGTGCCAGCAGCCCCGGGACTGCAGGGGATCGGGAGCAGTTCTTC
>once|TRBJ2-3|TRBD2|TRBV27
CASSLRASGSPDTQYF
TGTGCCAGCAGTTTAAGGGCTAGCGGGAGCCCAGATACGCAGTATTTT
>.|TRBJ1-3|.|TRBV7-2
CASSLGTVNSGNTIYF
TGTGCCAGCAGCTTAGGGACAGTAAACTCTGGAAACACCATATATTTT
>.|TRBJ1-5|.|TRBV27
CASSPSYNQPQHF
TGTGCCAGCAGTCCGTCGTACAATCAGCCCCAGCATTTT
>.|TRBJ1-1|TRBD1|TRBV5-4
CASSSGQGVAEAFF
TGTGCCAGCAGCTCAGGACAGGGGGTGGCTGAAGCTTTCTTT